Below are 8 T cell receptor beta chains sequenced from a single sample in a study of blood T cell repertoires in COVID-19. The method was immunoSEQ multiplex PCR; TCRdb's version includes in-frame clones alone and lacks a portion of them. In the table there are over 20,000 clones, about 72% of which are singletons. The material sequenced was peripheral blood. These receptors were obtained from a woman of 80 years or more with acute or convalescent COVID-19.

V is TRBV19 and J is TRBJ1-1; D is unresolved. Germline loops: CDR1 LNHDA, CDR2 SQIVND (reference sequence). Trimming shortened V by 7 bases and J by 0 bases, and 12 bases separated the two germline ends. There are 14 residues in the CDR3. The CDR3 region is CASNSVTMNTEAFF. The CDR3 DNA is TGTGCCAGTAATTCAGTGACTATGAACACTGAAGCTTTCTTT.

The chain is built from TRBV27 and TRBJ2-4; D is unclear. Trimming stripped 6 bases from V and 0 bases from J, with 9 bases between. CDR3 size: 14 residues. Germline V gives CDR1 MNHEY, CDR2 SMNVEV (reference sequence). In nucleotides, the CDR3 is TGTGCCAGCAGGGCATCTCTAGCCAAAAACATTCAGTACTTC. It specifies CASRASLAKNIQYF.

The chain recombines TRBV4-1 with TRBJ1-2; maybe TRBD1 (5 bases). This CDR3 has 15 residues. Between the trimmed V and J ends, which lost 0 bases and 8 bases, there was a span of 16 bases. The germline V gene has CDR1 MGHRA and CDR2 YSYEKL. CDR3 coding DNA: TGCGCCAGCAGCCAAGACCGGGGGGTGTCGGACGGCTACACCTTC. This gives the protein CASSQDRGVSDGYTF.

The chain carries TRBV10-3 and TRBJ2-1; 8 bases fit TRBD1. This CDR3 contains 14 residues. CDR1 ENHRY and CDR2 SYGVKD come from the germline V gene. V lost 7 bases to trimming and J lost 12 bases; unmatched junction nucleotides: 14. DNA of the CDR3: TGTGCCATCACCTTGTCCCCGGGACAGGCAGGGCAGTTCTTC. Protein sequence: CAITLSPGQAGQFF.

The chain joins TRBV21-1 to TRBJ2-7; the table's D call of TRBD1 was not tested on the DNA. TRBV21-1 is termed a pseudogene. The CDR3 runs 14 residues. CDR3 bases: TGTGCCAGCAGCAAATTGGACAGGGGTTACGAGCAGTACTTC. It yields the protein CASSKLDRGYEQYF.

The rearrangement links TRBV2 to TRBJ1-2; D ambiguous. CDR3 length: 14 amino acids. The V end lost 6 bases, the J end lost 0 bases, and 11 bases lay between the germline ends. The germline V gene has CDR1 SNHLY and CDR2 FYNNEI. For the CDR3, the DNA is TGTGCCAGCAGCCTCTTAAATGCTAACTATGGCTACACCTTC. Residues: CASSLLNANYGYTF.

This chain joins TRBV19 and TRBJ1-2; 8 bases align to TRBD1. CDR3 length: 14 residues. The V gene's germline CDR1 is LNHDA and CDR2 SQIVND (reference sequence). Trimming took 9 bases from V and 4 from J; bases not matched to a gene: 10. This CDR3 reads CASRDRGISYGYTF. The CDR3 coding sequence is TGTGCCAGCCGTGACAGGGGAATTAGCTATGGCTACACCTTC.

The chain joins TRBV19 to TRBJ2-5; D may be TRBD1 (6 bases). The CDR3 runs to 14 residues. V was shortened by 3 bases and J by 2 bases, with 10 bases between the two germline ends. Germline V lookup: CDR1 LNHDA, CDR2 SQIVND (reference sequence). Here the CDR3 DNA reads TGTGCCAGTAGTATCGCTGGGACACAAGAGACCCAGTACTTC. It yields the protein CASSIAGTQETQYF.